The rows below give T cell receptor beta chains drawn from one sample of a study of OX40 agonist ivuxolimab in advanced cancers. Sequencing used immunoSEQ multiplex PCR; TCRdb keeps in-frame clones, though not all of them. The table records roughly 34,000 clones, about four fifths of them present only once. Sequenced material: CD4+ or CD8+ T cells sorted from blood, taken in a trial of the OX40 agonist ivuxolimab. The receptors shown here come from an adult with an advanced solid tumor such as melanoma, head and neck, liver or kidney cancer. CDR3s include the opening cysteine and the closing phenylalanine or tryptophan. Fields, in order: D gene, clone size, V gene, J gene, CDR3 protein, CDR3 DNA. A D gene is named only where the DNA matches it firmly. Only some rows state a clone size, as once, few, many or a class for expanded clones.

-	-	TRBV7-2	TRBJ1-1	CASSLGWAAEAFF	TGTGCCAGCAGCTTAGGCTGGGCGGCTGAAGCTTTCTTT
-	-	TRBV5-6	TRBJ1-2	CASSLEFQSYGYTF	TGTGCCAGCAGCTTAGAATTTCAAAGTTATGGCTACACCTTC
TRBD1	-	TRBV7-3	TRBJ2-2	CASSLPTGGKAGELFF	TGTGCCAGCAGCTTACCGACAGGGGGCAAGGCCGGGGAGCTGTTTTTT
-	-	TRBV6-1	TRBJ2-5	CASSEFVGAEETQYF	TGTGCCAGCAGTGAATTCGTTGGGGCAGAAGAGACCCAGTACTTC
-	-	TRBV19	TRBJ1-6	CASSIVGGAYSPLHF	TGTGCCAGTAGTATAGTGGGGGGCGCGTATTCACCCCTCCACTTT
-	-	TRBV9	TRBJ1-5	CASSETLGQPQHF	TGTGCCAGCAGCGAAACCCTTGGGCAGCCCCAGCATTTT
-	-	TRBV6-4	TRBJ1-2	CATRLQANYGYTF	TGTGCCACCCGACTTCAGGCTAACTATGGCTACACCTTC
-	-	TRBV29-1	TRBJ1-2	CSVEGVSGYTF	TGCAGCGTTGAGGGGGTCAGTGGCTACACCTTC
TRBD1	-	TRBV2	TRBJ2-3	CASSEGQGGIDTQYF	TGTGCCAGCAGTGAAGGACAGGGGGGAATTGATACGCAGTATTTT
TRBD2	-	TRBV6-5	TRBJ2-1	CASNSGGAYNEQFF	TGTGCCAGCAATAGCGGGGGGGCCTACAATGAGCAGTTCTTC
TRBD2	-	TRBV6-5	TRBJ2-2	CASTEAGAYTGELFF	TGTGCCAGCACCGAAGCGGGGGCCTACACCGGGGAGCTGTTTTTT
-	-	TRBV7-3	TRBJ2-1	CASSLTYNEQFF	TGTGCCAGCAGCTTAACATACAATGAGCAGTTCTTC
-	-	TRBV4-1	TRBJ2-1	CASSRLGQGGDEQFF	TGCGCCAGCAGCCGTCTGGGGCAGGGGGGCGATGAGCAGTTCTTC
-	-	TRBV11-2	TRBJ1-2	CASSTRGGYGYTF	TGTGCCAGCAGCACTAGGGGTGGCTATGGCTACACCTTC
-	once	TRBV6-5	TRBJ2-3	CASSRTPSTDTQYF	TGTGCCAGCAGCCGAACGCCTAGCACAGATACGCAGTATTTT
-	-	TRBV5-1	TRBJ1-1	CASSLAGGVMNTEAFF	TGCGCCAGCAGCTTGGCCGGGGGAGTCATGAACACTGAAGCTTTCTTT
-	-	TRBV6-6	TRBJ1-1	CASERGIRTEAFF	TGTGCCAGCGAGCGGGGAATAAGAACTGAAGCTTTCTTT
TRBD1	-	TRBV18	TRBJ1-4	CASSTTSGTARKLFF	TGTGCCAGCTCAACAACTTCGGGGACAGCCAGAAAACTGTTTTTT
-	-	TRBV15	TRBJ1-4	CATSEPRGSEKLFF	TGTGCCACCAGCGAACCAAGAGGTTCCGAAAAACTGTTTTTT
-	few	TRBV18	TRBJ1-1	CASSLFGGKNTEAFF	TGTGCCAGCTCACTCTTTGGAGGGAAGAACACTGAAGCTTTCTTT
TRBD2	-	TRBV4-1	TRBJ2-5	CASSQGYAAGGQETQYF	TGCGCCAGCAGCCAAGGTTATGCGGCGGGGGGCCAAGAGACCCAGTACTTC
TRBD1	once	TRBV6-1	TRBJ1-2	CASSEVRTGGYTF	TGTGCCAGCAGTGAAGTGAGGACAGGCGGCTACACCTTC
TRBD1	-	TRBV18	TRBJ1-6	CASSPGTANNSPLHF	TGTGCCAGCTCACCCGGGACAGCAAATAATTCACCCCTCCACTTT
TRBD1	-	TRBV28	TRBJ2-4	CASRDRATNIQYF	TGTGCCTCACGAGACAGGGCCACAAACATTCAGTACTTC
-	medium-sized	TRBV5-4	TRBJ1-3	CASSLGGTGNTIYF	TGTGCCAGCAGCTTGGGGGGTACGGGAAACACCATATATTTT
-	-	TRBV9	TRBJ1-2	CASSAPGLQTF	TGTGCCAGCAGCGCCCCGGGACTACAAACCTTC
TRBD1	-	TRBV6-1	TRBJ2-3	CASTSGGLNTDTQYF	TGTGCCAGCACGTCAGGGGGCCTTAACACAGATACGCAGTATTTT
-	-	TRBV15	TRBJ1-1	CATSRDKGMNTEAFF	TGTGCCACCAGCAGAGATAAAGGGATGAACACTGAAGCTTTCTTT
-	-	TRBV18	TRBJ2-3	CASSPGGQDSDTQYF	TGTGCCAGCTCACCAGGCGGGCAGGATTCAGATACGCAGTATTTT
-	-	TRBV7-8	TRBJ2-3	CASSFLRARGTDTQYF	TGTGCCAGCAGCTTCCTGAGGGCCAGGGGAACAGATACGCAGTATTTT
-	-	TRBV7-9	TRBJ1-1	CASSLIGGDLTEAFF	TGTGCCAGCAGCTTAATTGGGGGCGATCTCACTGAAGCTTTCTTT
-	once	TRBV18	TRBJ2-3	CASSPLGKLKDTQYF	TGTGCCAGCTCACCACTAGGGAAGCTCAAAGATACGCAGTATTTT
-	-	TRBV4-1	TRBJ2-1	CASSLGSSLAGEQFF	TGCGCCAGCAGCCTAGGGTCTAGCCTAGCTGGTGAGCAGTTCTTC
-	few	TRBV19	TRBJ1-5	CASSIGGSNQPQHF	TGTGCCAGTAGCATTGGGGGTAGCAATCAGCCCCAGCATTTT
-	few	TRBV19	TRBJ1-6	CASGLLEGTSPLHF	TGTGCCAGTGGATTACTCGAGGGTACTTCACCCCTCCACTTT
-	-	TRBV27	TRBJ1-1	CASRNPPGRNTEAFF	TGTGCCAGCCGCAACCCCCCAGGGAGGAACACTGAAGCTTTCTTT
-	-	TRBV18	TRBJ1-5	CASSPREGRNQPQHF	TGTGCCAGCTCACCACGAGAGGGTAGGAATCAGCCCCAGCATTTT
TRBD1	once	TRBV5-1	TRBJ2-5	CASSLEFPGQLQETQYF	TGCGCCAGCAGCTTAGAGTTTCCGGGACAGCTACAAGAGACCCAGTACTTC
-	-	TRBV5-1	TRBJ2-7	CASRSTLSYEQYF	TGCGCCAGCCGATCGACACTCTCCTACGAGCAGTACTTC
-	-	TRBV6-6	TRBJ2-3	CASSSPDTQYF	TGTGCCAGCAGTTCCCCAGATACGCAGTATTTT
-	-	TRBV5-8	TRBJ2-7	CASLVRGRSYEQYF	TGTGCCAGCCTCGTCCGGGGACGTAGCTACGAGCAGTACTTC
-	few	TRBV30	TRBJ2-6	CAWTQAGANVLTF	TGTGCCTGGACCCAGGCTGGGGCCAACGTCCTGACTTTC
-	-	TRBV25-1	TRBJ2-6	CASMRANVLTF	TGTGCCAGCATGAGGGCCAACGTCCTGACTTTC
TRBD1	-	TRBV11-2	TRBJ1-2	CASSPGQVSYGYTF	TGTGCCAGCAGCCCCGGACAGGTATCCTATGGCTACACCTTC
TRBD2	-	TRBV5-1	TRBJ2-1	CASSLGGGRYNEQFF	TGCGCCAGCAGCTTAGGCGGGGGGCGTTACAATGAGCAGTTCTTC
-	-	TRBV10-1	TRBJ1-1	CASSEGTMNTEAFF	TGCGCCAGCTCCGAAGGGACGATGAACACTGAAGCTTTCTTT
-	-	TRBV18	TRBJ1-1	CASSPSVDTEAFF	TGTGCCAGCTCACCGAGCGTAGACACTGAAGCTTTCTTT
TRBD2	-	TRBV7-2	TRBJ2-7	CASSLASGGTSSYEQYF	TGTGCCAGCAGCTTAGCTAGCGGGGGGACCAGCTCCTACGAGCAGTACTTC
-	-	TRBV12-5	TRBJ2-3	CASGYHRATDTQYF	TGTGCTAGTGGTTACCACAGGGCCACAGATACGCAGTATTTT
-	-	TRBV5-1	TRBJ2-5	CASSLATSQETQYF	TGCGCCAGCAGCTTGGCCACATCCCAAGAGACCCAGTACTTC